What follows describes a single T cell receptor (beta chain). TCRdb ran MiXCR on the RACE reads and lists one entry per CDR3 protein. The sample lists fewer than 350,000 distinct CDR3 sequences; approximately 8% were seen once. Documented time point: pre-sensitization, week 0. Treatment: therapeutic diphenylcyclopropenone sensitization with weekly scalp DPC. These data are taken from a study of human T cells and chemical hapten exposure. Germline-derived CDR1 and CDR2 are SGDLS and YYNGEE. The CDR3 runs to 14 residues. V was pared by 2 bases and J by 7 bases, with 10 bases between. The TCR sequence derives from a man aged 18 to 35 with alopecia areata. Some clones in this sample may be carry-over from other donors' samples. Sequences were derived from whole blood, sampled in connection with sensitization to the hapten diphenylcyclopropenone (DPC). The rearrangement links TRBV9 to TRBJ1-6, with TRBD1 as a possible D gene (5 bases). CDR3 coding DNA: TGTGCCAGCAGCGTGGACGGGGCAAATTCACCCCTCCACTTT. Translated, it gives CASSVDGANSPLHF.